This TCR beta chain came from a study of blood T cells in healthy people across ages. Through a sample-barcoded 5' primer and a J-beta primer mix, a second PCR was run for roughly 7 to 11 cycles. MiXCR, applied by TCRdb to the 5' RACE reads, yields one record per CDR3 protein. Of 900,000 to 950,000 distinct CDR3 sequences listed, almost 30% are singletons. CDR3 length: 15 amino acids. Between the trimmed V and J ends, which lost 4 bases and 1 base, there was a span of 13 bases. Germline V lookup: CDR1 ENHRY, CDR2 SYGVKD. This sample was also put to use in a study of T cells of mothers and their children. According to that study: Each donor was one of three healthy Caucasian mothers or one of their six children. Each mother yielded more than 10 million TCR beta CDR3 reads. Each child yielded 2.5 million to 3 million reads. Researchers report slightly higher, though non-significant, overlap in related mother-child pairs than in unrelated pairs. Not a single persistent microchimeric T cell clone was detected.

V gene TRBV10-3 combines with J gene TRBJ2-5; the D gene is possibly TRBD1 (7 bases). Sequenced material: blood. The sequence was collected from a woman in her thirties or forties in good health. The CDR3: CAISVSGGSQETQYF. CDR3 DNA: TGTGCCATCAGTGTGTCAGGGGGGAGCCAAGAGACCCAGTACTTC.